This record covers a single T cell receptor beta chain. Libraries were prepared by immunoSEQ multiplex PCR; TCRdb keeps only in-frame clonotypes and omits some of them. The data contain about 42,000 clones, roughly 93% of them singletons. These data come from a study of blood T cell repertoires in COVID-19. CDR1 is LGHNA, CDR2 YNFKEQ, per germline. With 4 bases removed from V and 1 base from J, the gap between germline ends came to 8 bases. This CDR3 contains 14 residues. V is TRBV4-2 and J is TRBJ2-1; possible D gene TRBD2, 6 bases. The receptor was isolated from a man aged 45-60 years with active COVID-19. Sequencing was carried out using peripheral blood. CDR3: CASSRGTSYNEQFF. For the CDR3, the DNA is TGTGCCAGCAGCCGGGGGACTTCCTACAATGAGCAGTTCTTC.